A single TCR beta chain is shown here with its context. It has no known antigen specificity. One base away lies a much larger clone, so this may be a sequencing read error. This record belongs to a study of T-cell reconstitution after alpha-beta-depleted transplantation in children (TCRdb year 2016). Describing the broader study: Using TCR repertoire profiling, the study followed T-cell immune reconstitution in a quantitative way in children after TCRalphabeta/CD19-depleted allogeneic hematopoietic cell transplantation. What the work shows at the level of the full study, not this receptor alone: The high TCRbeta diversity at day 60 in some patients was ascribed to recipient T cells and intrathymic progenitors that had survived conditioning. The apparently early recovery of alphabetaT-cell counts about two months after transplant reportedly depended on only several hundred rapidly expanded clones that came from non-depleted graft cells. Hyperexpanded clone frequencies declined over subsequent months; after one year, T-cell counts and TCRbeta diversity were mostly attributed to newly produced T cells.

Including the terminal cysteine and phenylalanine, the CDR3 comprises 14 residues. The only DNA kept is the CDR3, 42 bases in frame from the first base. From a lookup of the germline V gene (reference sequence), CDR1 and CDR2 are DFQATT and SNEGSKA. Trimming at the junction amounts to 8 bases on V and 7 bases on J, and the germline ends lie 24 bases apart. Libraries were built with PCR. This sample was sequenced with an Illumina HiSeq 2500. Molecular barcoding was employed in the preparation of TCR libraries, with unique molecular identifiers being used to normalize TCRbeta repertoire quantification. The raw public reads went through TCRdb reprocessing: fastp at Q25, MiXCR clone calling, in-frame beta chains kept. Rows merge per CDR3 protein into single entries with the most common DNA and genes. For this sample there are hundreds of thousands of distinct CDR3 sequences; roughly a tenth appear just once. Over 25% of the sample rests with the top ten.

According to the study, the label for this sample's treatment or condition signals: allogeneic hematopoietic cell transplantation with graft depleted of TCRalphabeta T cells and CD19 B cells. TCRalphabeta/CD19-depleted allogeneic hematopoietic cell grafts were given to the transplant recipients, all of whom were children. The chain employs TRBV20-1 and TRBJ2-7; possibly the D gene is TRBD2, per 5 matching bases. The material was PBMCs, obtained before TCRalphabeta/CD19-depleted stem cell transplant. This receptor was obtained from a child younger than two with acute myeloid leukemia, due to receive a stem cell transplant. The CDR3 has the sequence CSTTLGGSSGEQYF. At the DNA level, the sequence is TGCAGTACCACCTTGGGTGGGAGCTCGGGTGAGCAGTACTTC.